The next 22 T cell receptor beta chains were all read from a single sample in a study of regulatory T cells in long-lasting Graves disease. Building of the TCR beta libraries involved iRepertoire HTBI primers and Arm-PCR of CDR3 regions. TCRdb reprocessed the multiplex PCR reads with MiXCR, giving one entry per CDR3 protein. The data show 420,000 or so distinct CDR3 sequences, 23% seen once. Time point noted: persistent/refractory GD, antithyroid drugs over 5 years with positive TRAb. RNA isolated from PBMCs was used to make the TCR library. This specimen consisted of peripheral blood mononuclear cells (PBMCs), obtained when the disease was refractory, from a patient treated with antithyroid drugs. These receptors were collected from a female donor with Graves disease.

The V gene is TRBV4-1, the J gene TRBJ2-5; 7 bases are a match to TRBD1. J was trimmed by 5 bases and V by 1 base; bases with no gene match: 10. The CDR3 covers 16 residues. CDR1 is MGHRA, CDR2 YSYEKL, per germline. In DNA, the CDR3 is TGCGCCAGCAGCCAAGCTCATGGGACAGAGAAGGAGACCCAGTACTTC. As protein: CASSQAHGTEKETQYF.

V and J are TRBV3-1 and TRBJ2-7, with D hard to call. The germline gives CDR1 LGHDT, CDR2 YNNKEL (reference sequence). The CDR3 length is 14 residues. Trimming cost V 0 bases and J 2 bases, with 8 bases left between them. CDR3 sequence (DNA): TGTGCCAGCAGCCAAGAGGGAATAGCCTACGAGCAGTACTTC. This translates into CASSQEGIAYEQYF.

Turning to this clonotype: A single base separates this from a much larger clone, so it may be a read error. The chain combines TRBV2 with TRBJ1-4, with 10 positions matching TRBD1. The germline V gene encodes CDR1 SNHLY and CDR2 FYNNEI. CDR3 size: 14 residues. Losses at the gene ends were 6 bases for V and 8 bases for J; bases not matched to a gene: 6. CDR3 DNA: TGTGCCAGCAGCTCCGGGACAGGGGCCGAAAAACTGTTTTTT. It codes for CASSSGTGAEKLFF.

This clonotype was observed at least ten times. The V gene is TRBV7-2, the J gene TRBJ1-5, with a possible D match to TRBD1 (5 bases). The germline V gene has CDR1 SGHTA and CDR2 FQGNSA. V dropped 0 bases and J dropped 7 bases, with 10 bases sitting between them. This CDR3 spans 14 amino acids. The CDR3 region has the DNA TGTGCCAGCAGCTTAGCCGGGGCGAGCCAGCCCCAGCATTTT. It codes for CASSLAGASQPQHF. The full variable domain, its missing parts supplied by reference TRBV7-2 and TRBJ1-5, is GAGVSQSPSNKVTEKGKDVELRCDPISGHTALYWYRQSLGQGLEFLIYFQGNSAPDKSGLPSDRFSAERTGGSVSTLTIQRTQQEDSAVYLCASSLAGASQPQHFGDGTRLSIL.

V is TRBV19 and J is TRBJ2-5, with no clear D. V shed 3 bases and J shed 5 bases, with 10 bases lying between them. Germline V lookup: CDR1 LNHDA, CDR2 SQIVND (reference sequence). The CDR3 length is 13 residues. The CDR3 DNA sequence: TGTGCCAGTAGTATCCAGGCGCGGGAGACCCAGTACTTC. Encoded protein: CASSIQARETQYF.

This clonotype was counted many times. This chain's CDR3 is CASGREQYF. CDR3 bases: TGTGCCAGCGGGCGCGAGCAGTACTTC. The chain recombines TRBV28 with TRBJ2-7, with D unclear. Germline V gene lookup returns CDR1 MDHEN and CDR2 SYDVKM. This CDR3 spans 9 amino acids. V was cut by 8 bases and J by 6 bases, with 5 bases left in between.

This clonotype was seen a few times. The gene calls are TRBV20-1 and TRBJ2-5; 15 nucleotides match TRBD2. The germline gives CDR1 DFQATT, CDR2 SNEGSKA (reference sequence). The CDR3 loop spans 15 amino acids. The V and J ends lost 7 bases and 5 bases, in that order; junction bases with no gene match: 8. Here the CDR3 reads CSVPGLAGGWETQYF. The CDR3 region has the DNA TGCAGTGTTCCGGGACTAGCGGGAGGTTGGGAGACCCAGTACTTC.

The rearrangement uses TRBV10-3 and TRBJ2-7; no definite D call. This CDR3 comprises 11 residues. The V and J ends lost 3 bases and 6 bases respectively, with 6 bases between them. Germline CDR1 is ENHRY and CDR2 is SYGVKD. The CDR3 nucleotides are TGTGCCATCAGTGATCTTGGCGAGCAGTACTTC. Translation: CAISDLGEQYF.

This clonotype was seen many times. The chain links TRBV19 to TRBJ2-2; 8 bases map to TRBD1. CDR3 length: 15 amino acids. Trimming at V came to 5 bases and at J to 3 bases, leaving 5 bases not matched to a gene. Germline V gives CDR1 LNHDA, CDR2 SQIVND (reference sequence). Here the CDR3 reads CASSPVDRDTGELFF. In DNA form, the CDR3 reads TGTGCCAGTAGTCCCGTGGACAGGGACACCGGGGAGCTGTTTTTT.

On this clonotype itself: Since the CDR3 does not end with the conserved phenylalanine or tryptophan, this likely comes from a read error. V gene TRBV11-2 combines with J gene TRBJ2-5, with D perhaps TRBD2 (6 bases). Germline V gene sequence: CDR1 SGHAT, CDR2 FQNNGV. CDR3 length: 13 residues. The CDR3 loop reads CASSLEGWETQYL. In nucleotides, the CDR3 is TGTGCTAGCAGCTTGGAGGGGTGGGAGACCCAGTACCTC.

This clonotype was picked up a small number of times. The chain employs TRBV7-8 and TRBJ2-3, with D unclear. Trimming cost V 1 base and J 0 bases, with 11 bases left between them. Per the germline V gene, CDR1 is SGHVS and CDR2 is FQNEAQ. CDR3 length: 16 residues. CDR3 protein: CASSLVRASSTDTQYF. The CDR3 DNA reads as TGTGCCAGCAGCTTAGTTCGGGCATCTAGCACAGATACGCAGTATTTT. Based on the CDR3 plus reference TRBV7-8 and TRBJ2-3, the full variable domain is GAGVSQSPRYKVAKRGQDVALRCDPISGHVSLFWYQQALGQGPEFLTYFQNEAQLDKSGLPSDRFFAERPEGSVSTLKIQRTQQEDSAVYLCASSLVRASSTDTQYFGPGTRLTVL.

The sample holds many counts of this clonotype. This rearrangement joins TRBV6-2 or TRBV6-3 to TRBJ2-5; TRBD1 aligns across 8 bases. The CDR3 is 14 amino acids. Trimming took 6 bases from V and 5 from J; bases not matched to a gene: 8. The germline gives CDR1 MNHEY, CDR2 SVGEGT. CDR3 loop: CASSGQGGLETQYF. DNA for the CDR3: TGTGCCAGCAGCGGACAGGGCGGATTGGAGACCCAGTACTTC.

This clonotype was seen repeatedly, ten times or more. The CDR3: CASSLSPAQGGTYEQYF. The CDR3 nucleotides are TGTGCCAGCAGTTTATCGCCGGCACAGGGGGGAACCTACGAGCAGTACTTC. The rearrangement uses TRBV27 and TRBJ2-7, with TRBD1 matching 8 bases. The CDR3 spans 17 residues. The V segment lost 0 bases and the J segment 2 bases; nucleotides outside the gene matches: 9. The germline gives CDR1 MNHEY, CDR2 SMNVEV (reference sequence).

This clonotype was found many times. The rearrangement uses TRBV6-1 and TRBJ2-7; the match to TRBD1 covers 10 bases. The J segment lost 3 bases and the V segment lost 4 bases, leaving 6 bases of the junction unmatched. The CDR3 is 15 residues long. Germline V gene sequence: CDR1 MNHNS, CDR2 SASEGT. CDR3 sequence: CASSGDRGWGYEQYF. The DNA of the CDR3 is TGTGCCAGCAGTGGGGACAGGGGTTGGGGCTACGAGCAGTACTTC.

This clonotype was counted ten times or more. The rearrangement uses TRBV28 and TRBJ1-5; no clear D. Germline assignment: CDR1 MDHEN and CDR2 SYDVKM. This CDR3 is built from 16 residues. V dropped 5 bases and J dropped 0 bases, with 14 bases sitting between them. As DNA, the CDR3 is TGTGCCAGCAGTCCCCACACCCCCGGTAGCAATCAGCCCCAGCATTTT. Translating it yields CASSPHTPGSNQPQHF.

This chain links TRBV3-1 with TRBJ2-5; perhaps TRBD2 as D (6 bases). The CDR3 spans 15 residues. In germline, CDR1 is LGHDT, CDR2 YNNKEL (reference sequence). Trimming removed 1 base from V and 2 bases from J, with 11 bases in between. The CDR3 DNA reads TGTGCCAGCAGCCAAGGCTGGGACTGGCAAGAGACCCAGTACTTC. This encodes CASSQGWDWQETQYF.

V is TRBV4-1 and J is TRBJ2-7, with D tentatively TRBD1 or TRBD2 (6 bases each). Germline values: CDR1 MGHRA, CDR2 YSYEKL. The CDR3 extends over 13 amino acids. V lost 8 bases to trimming and J lost 3 bases, with 14 bases between them. The CDR3 nucleotides are TGCGCCAGCGCGGAGGGGGGCGGCTACGAGCAGTACTTC. Its translation: CASAEGGGYEQYF.

V gene TRBV19 combines with J gene TRBJ2-2, with unresolved D. Trimming left V 4 bases short and J 4 bases short, with 13 bases between. This CDR3 comprises 15 residues. The germline V gene has CDR1 LNHDA and CDR2 SQIVND (reference sequence). DNA for the CDR3: TGTGCCAGTAGTACCACTGCACAGTTCACCGGGGAGCTGTTTTTT. This sequence encodes CASSTTAQFTGELFF.

This clonotype was recorded at least ten times. The CDR3 DNA is TGTGCCAGCAGTATGGCAAGGGTCAGCACTGAAGCTTTCTTT. This gives the protein CASSMARVSTEAFF. V is TRBV6-1 and J is TRBJ1-1, with D uncertain. Trimming took 5 bases from V and 4 from J, leaving 14 bases between them. Germline-derived CDR1 and CDR2 are MNHNS and SASEGT. The CDR3 is 14 amino acids.

The table lists this clonotype with many counts. The V and J genes are TRBV2 and TRBJ2-2; no firm D call. Trimming left V 3 bases short and J 7 bases short, with 9 bases between. Germline V gene lookup returns CDR1 SNHLY and CDR2 FYNNEI. The CDR3 contains 13 residues. The CDR3 here is CASSDYSDGELFF. CDR3 coding DNA: TGTGCCAGCAGTGATTATTCTGACGGGGAGCTGTTTTTT.

This clonotype was seen more than once but under ten times. The rearrangement joins TRBV10-3 to TRBJ2-5, with a weak D call TRBD2 (5 bases). The germline V gene encodes CDR1 ENHRY and CDR2 SYGVKD. V was cut by 2 bases and J by 4 bases, with 8 bases left in between. The CDR3 totals 13 residues. The chain's CDR3 is CAISERDPETQYF. The CDR3, as DNA: TGTGCCATCAGTGAGCGGGATCCAGAGACCCAGTACTTC.

This clonotype showed up many times. V is TRBV7-8 and J is TRBJ2-7; D might be TRBD1 (7 bases). The CDR3 is made up of 16 amino acids. Germline V gene lookup returns CDR1 SGHVS and CDR2 FQNEAQ. The germline V and J ends were trimmed by 2 bases and 4 bases, with 18 bases remaining between them. This chain's CDR3 is CASSLTQGDLRYEQYF. The CDR3 nucleotides are TGTGCCAGCAGCTTAACTCAGGGGGACTTGAGATACGAGCAGTACTTC.